What follows are 21 T cell receptor beta chains derived from one specimen sequenced in a study of human T cells and chemical hapten exposure. Time point specified: patch test 1, 2 weeks after DPC sensitization. Treatment of the sample: therapeutic diphenylcyclopropenone sensitization with weekly scalp DPC. One entry per CDR3 protein, called by TCRdb with MiXCR from the RACE reads. This sample has more than 100,000 distinct CDR3 sequences, with roughly 13% found just once. The input for sequencing was whole blood, taken in connection with sensitization to the hapten diphenylcyclopropenone (DPC). Every receptor here comes from a man aged 18 to 30 with alopecia areata. Some clones in this sample may be carry-over from other donors' samples.

This clonotype showed up just a few times. The rearrangement links TRBV6-2 or TRBV6-3 to TRBJ1-2; D uncertain. Trimming removed 6 bases at V and 4 bases at J, with 12 bases between. Germline assignment: CDR1 MNHEY and CDR2 SVGEGT. This CDR3 region has 13 residues. CDR3 nucleotides: TGTGCCAGCAGCCACGAAACACTCTATGGCTACACCTTC. Amino acid sequence: CASSHETLYGYTF.

The chain combines TRBV11-2 with TRBJ2-5; 12 bases agree with TRBD2. V was clipped by 2 bases and J by 4 bases; unmatched bases: 2. The CDR3 is 15 amino acids. CDR1 and CDR2 from the germline V gene are SGHAT and FQNNGV. Here the CDR3 DNA reads TGTGCCAGCAGCTTAAGACTAGCGGGGGCAGAGACCCAGTACTTC. Its protein product is CASSLRLAGAETQYF.

The V call is TRBV14, the J call TRBJ1-5; D gene unclear. The CDR3 sequence is 15 residues long. With 1 base removed from V and 2 bases from J, the gap between germline ends came to 9 bases. CDR1 is SGHDN and CDR2 is FVKESK in the germline V gene. CDR3 loop: CASSQAGEGNQPQHF. The CDR3 bases are TGTGCCAGCAGCCAAGCAGGTGAGGGCAATCAGCCCCAGCATTTT.

The CDR3 nucleotides read TGCAGCGTCAACAGGGGCGACTCCTACGAGCAGTACTTC. Translating gives CSVNRGDSYEQYF. V and J are TRBV29-1 and TRBJ2-7; 7 nucleotides line up with TRBD1. V dropped 6 bases and J dropped 0; count of bases not matched to a gene: 5. The germline gives CDR1 SQVTM, CDR2 ANQGSEA. The CDR3 contains 13 residues.

The chain couples TRBV4-1 to TRBJ2-1; a weak D match, TRBD1 (5 bases). Trimming took off 0 bases at V and 7 bases at J, with 13 bases between the two ends. This CDR3 contains 15 residues. Per the germline V gene, CDR1 is MGHRA and CDR2 is YSYEKL. The CDR3 protein is CASSQDVREVNEQFF. CDR3 DNA: TGCGCCAGCAGCCAAGATGTCAGGGAAGTTAATGAGCAGTTCTTC.

This sequence joins TRBV7-9 and TRBJ2-2; no firm D call. Trimming pared 5 bases from V and 3 bases from J, leaving 13 bases between. Germline-derived CDR1 and CDR2 are SEHNR and FQNEAQ (reference sequence). The CDR3 is 15 amino acids. CDR3 amino acids: CASSKKDGHTGELFF. The CDR3 DNA follows: TGTGCCAGCAGCAAAAAGGACGGTCACACCGGGGAGCTGTTTTTT.

This clonotype was found a few times. V is TRBV6-4 and J is TRBJ2-2; 9 bases fit TRBD1. Germline-derived CDR1 and CDR2 are MRHNA and SNTAGT. The CDR3 covers 17 residues. J was trimmed by 7 bases and V by 3 bases; bases with no gene match: 12. CDR3 in DNA: TGTGCCAGCAGTGAATTCGGCGGGACAGGGCCCATCGGGGAGCTGTTTTTT. It yields the protein CASSEFGGTGPIGELFF.

The chain has TRBV7-8 and TRBJ2-4, with a possible D match to TRBD1 (6 bases). V was pared by 1 base and J by 6 bases, with 10 bases between. This CDR3 spans 14 amino acids. CDR1 and CDR2 from the germline V gene are SGHVS and FQNEAQ. CDR3 in amino acids: CASSLEGRGNIQYF. CDR3 in DNA: TGTGCCAGCAGCTTAGAGGGCAGGGGAAACATTCAGTACTTC.

The chain couples TRBV7-2 to TRBJ2-3, with 8 nucleotides matching TRBD2. Germline trimming cut 1 base from V and 1 base from J; bases unmatched to any gene: 4. Germline values: CDR1 SGHTA, CDR2 FQGNSA. The CDR3 totals 16 residues. The CDR3 DNA sequence: TGTGCCAGCAGCTTAGGGGCGGGGGGACGCACAGATACGCAGTATTTT. It translates to CASSLGAGGRTDTQYF.

The chain recombines TRBV12-3 or TRBV12-4 with TRBJ1-5; no reliable D call. The ends were cut back, 1 base at V and 2 bases at J, with 12 bases in the middle. The CDR3 runs to 16 residues. CDR3 protein: CASSLGSLGGNQPQHF. The DNA for the CDR3 is TGTGCCAGCAGTTTAGGTAGTCTCGGGGGCAATCAGCCCCAGCATTTT.

This clonotype was recorded many times. V gene TRBV10-3 combines with J gene TRBJ1-2; the D is unclear. The germline gives CDR1 ENHRY, CDR2 SYGVKD. V gave up 4 bases and J gave up 5 bases, with 14 bases separating them. This CDR3 spans 14 amino acids. DNA for the CDR3: TGTGCCATCAGTGGACTTTCTGGAGGGTATGGCTACACCTTC. This sequence encodes CAISGLSGGYGYTF.

This clonotype was counted ten times or more. This chain uses TRBV7-6 with TRBJ1-1, with D possibly matching TRBD1 (5 bases). Trimming left V 5 bases short and J 4 bases short, with 11 bases between. CDR3 size: 13 residues. Looked up from germline, CDR1 is SGHVS and CDR2 is FNYEAQ. DNA for the CDR3: TGTGCCAGCAGCACAACGCAGGGCACTGAAGCTTTCTTT. Amino acids: CASSTTQGTEAFF.

The V gene is TRBV12-3 or TRBV12-4, the J gene TRBJ2-7, with D possibly TRBD1 on 5 matching bases. This CDR3 comprises 14 residues. V shed 6 bases and J shed 3 bases, with 15 bases lying between them. CDR3 in DNA: TGTGCCAGCAGCCCACGCGACAGAATCTACGAGCAGTACTTC. It yields the protein CASSPRDRIYEQYF.

There are many counts of this clonotype. The V call is TRBV7-9, the J call TRBJ1-2, with a weak D call TRBD1 (6 bases). V was clipped by 5 bases and J by 4 bases, with 26 bases between them. Germline-derived CDR1 and CDR2 are SEHNR and FQNEAQ (reference sequence). The CDR3 is made up of 18 amino acids. This chain's CDR3 is CASSARGLLYYLAYGYTF. CDR3 DNA sequence: TGTGCCAGCAGCGCCAGGGGACTCCTCTATTATCTGGCCTATGGCTACACCTTC.

This clonotype was counted ten times or more. V is TRBV11-2 and J is TRBJ1-5, with a possible D match to TRBD1 (5 bases). Per germline, CDR1 SGHAT and CDR2 FQNNGV. V lost 4 bases to trimming and J lost 7 bases, with 11 bases between them. This CDR3 has 13 amino acids. DNA of the CDR3: TGTGCCAGCAGCTATTCGCGGGGCCAGCCCCAGCATTTT. Its translation: CASSYSRGQPQHF.

This clonotype has a handful of counts. V gene TRBV29-1 combines with J gene TRBJ2-2; D tentatively reads TRBD1 or TRBD2 (5 bases each). This CDR3 is 14 amino acids long. V lost 3 bases and J 5 bases, leaving 13 bases between the germline ends. The germline V gene encodes CDR1 SQVTM and CDR2 ANQGSEA. The CDR3 is CSVDGAGRTGELFF. The CDR3 coding sequence is TGCAGCGTTGACGGGGCAGGGCGAACCGGGGAGCTGTTTTTT.

In its sample, this clonotype was seen a few times. The chain recombines TRBV6-1 with TRBJ2-5, with D possibly matching TRBD1 (7 bases). The CDR3 contains 15 residues. The V and J ends lost 0 bases and 3 bases respectively, with 11 bases between them. Germline V gene sequence: CDR1 MNHNS, CDR2 SASEGT. The CDR3 here is CASSEAQGGKETQYF. The CDR3 DNA reads TGTGCCAGCAGTGAAGCGCAGGGGGGAAAAGAGACCCAGTACTTC.

On this clonotype itself: A much larger clone is a single base away; this may be a read error. This CDR3 is missing its conserved last phenylalanine or tryptophan, likely due to a read error. The J gene is TRBJ1-4, the V gene TRBV12-3 or TRBV12-4; 8 bases agree with TRBD1. V lost 5 bases, J lost 2 bases, and 10 bases stayed unmatched. This CDR3 is 17 amino acids long. In DNA, the CDR3 is TGTGCCAGCAGTCCCCCGTCAGGGGGCTTGACTAATGAAAAACTGTTTTAT. Translated, it gives CASSPPSGGLTNEKLFY.

This sequence joins TRBV4-3 and TRBJ2-6; D is possibly TRBD1 or TRBD2 (5 bases each). The CDR3 loop spans 18 amino acids. V was pared by 2 bases and J by 0 bases, with 14 bases between. Per the germline V gene, CDR1 is LGHNA and CDR2 is YSLEER. CDR3 amino acids: CASSQLIEGYSGANVLTF. The DNA for the CDR3 is TGCGCCAGCAGCCAACTTATTGAGGGGTACTCTGGGGCCAACGTCCTGACTTTC.

This clonotype was detected a few times. V and J are TRBV6-2 or TRBV6-3 and TRBJ1-1; the D gene is possibly TRBD1 (6 bases). This CDR3 comprises 17 residues. V lost 0 bases and J 3 bases, leaving 17 bases between the germline ends. From germline, CDR1 is MNHEY and CDR2 SVGEGT. The CDR3 protein is CASSYSRDTPWHTEAFF. DNA of the CDR3: TGTGCCAGCAGTTACTCCCGGGACACACCTTGGCACACTGAAGCTTTCTTT.

This clonotype has just a few counts. The rearrangement links TRBV11-2 to TRBJ2-2; TRBD2 aligns across 11 bases. The CDR3 covers 20 residues. Germline assignment: CDR1 SGHAT and CDR2 FQNNGV. J lost 4 bases, V lost 6 bases, and 19 bases had no gene match. CDR3 loop: CASRLPSGGPRRLSTGELFF. DNA for the CDR3: TGTGCCAGCAGACTCCCTAGCGGGGGGCCCCGGAGGTTGAGCACCGGGGAGCTGTTTTTT.